Presented here are 30 T cell receptor beta chains from one specimen sequenced in a study of blood T cell repertoires in COVID-19 (dated by TCRdb to 2018 to 2021). Preparation of the library involved the immunoSEQ multiplex PCR assay. TCRdb took over this immuneACCESS table, retaining in-frame rearrangements with V and J assigned. Such tables are incomplete; in checked studies, under half of the missing clones stem from an unresolved V gene, and the remainder is unexplained. The sample profile shows about 120,000 clones; 90% of them were found once. Roughly 2% of the sample comes from the top ten. The source material was peripheral blood. The receptors stem from a human donor with active COVID-19. The donor label of this sample is uncertain.

The V call is TRBV7-2, the J call TRBJ1-2, with TRBD1 matching over 11 bases. The CDR3 has 19 residues. J lost 4 bases, V lost 1 base, and 14 bases had no gene match. Germline assignment: CDR1 SGHTA and CDR2 FQGNSA. CDR3 sequence reads: CASSLEPGQGGLAGYGYTF. Here the CDR3 DNA reads TGTGCCAGCAGCTTAGAACCGGGACAGGGGGGCCTGGCAGGCTATGGCTACACCTTC.

This sequence joins TRBV7-2 and TRBJ2-7, with 8 bases aligning to TRBD1. Germline CDR1 is SGHTA and CDR2 is FQGNSA. With V trimmed by 5 bases and J by 6 bases, 3 bases remained unmatched. This CDR3 region has 12 residues. The CDR3 DNA sequence: TGTGCCAGCAGCCTGGACAGGGTCGAGCAGTACTTC. This codes for CASSLDRVEQYF.

The chain uses TRBV11-2 and TRBJ1-1; TRBD1 might be the D (5 bases). Trimming removed 3 bases at V and 1 base at J, with 6 bases between. CDR3 length equals 13 residues. CDR1 is SGHAT and CDR2 is FQNNGV in the germline V gene. Written as DNA, the CDR3 is TGTGCCAGCAGCTTCGACAGGAACACTGAAGCTTTCTTT. Its translation: CASSFDRNTEAFF.

V usage is TRBV19 and J usage is TRBJ2-7; 8 positions match TRBD2. The germline V gene encodes CDR1 LNHDA and CDR2 SQIVND (reference sequence). The V and J ends lost 9 bases and 0 bases, in that order; junction bases with no gene match: 7. This CDR3 spans 14 amino acids. The CDR3 bases are TGTGCCAGCAGGGCAGCGGGGGCCTCCTACGAGCAGTACTTC. Its protein is CASRAAGASYEQYF.

V and J are TRBV12-3 or TRBV12-4 and TRBJ1-2; D gene ambiguous. V dropped 3 bases and J dropped 2 bases, with 7 bases sitting between them. This CDR3 has 13 residues. This CDR3 is CASSFGQNYGYTF. The CDR3 DNA reads TGTGCCAGCAGTTTTGGGCAGAACTATGGCTACACCTTC.

J is TRBJ1-1 and V is TRBV5-4; no clear D gene. The germline V gene encodes CDR1 SGHNT and CDR2 YYREEE (reference sequence). This CDR3 has 12 residues. Trimming shortened V by 0 bases and J by 3 bases, and 3 bases separated the two germline ends. The CDR3 spells CASSLGHTEAFF. The CDR3 DNA is TGTGCCAGCAGCTTGGGGCACACTGAAGCTTTCTTT.

About this clone: The junction departs from germline at one end; a sequencing error may be responsible. The chain employs TRBV6-5 and TRBJ2-2; perhaps D is TRBD1 or TRBD2 (6 bases each). Germline V gives CDR1 MNHEY, CDR2 SVGAGI. The CDR3 totals 13 residues. In DNA form, the CDR3 reads TGTGCAAGCAGGGGTCGTAACACCGGGGGGCTGTTTTTT. Protein sequence: CASRGRNTGGLFF.

The chain uses TRBV13 and TRBJ2-3, with TRBD1 matching 9 bases. Germline CDR1 is PRHDT and CDR2 is FYEKMQ (reference sequence). Trimming cost V 6 bases and J 4 bases; bases outside gene matches: 8. The CDR3 sequence is 15 residues long. The CDR3 spells CASREQGAVADTQYF. The CDR3 nucleotides are TGTGCCAGCAGGGAACAGGGGGCGGTGGCAGATACGCAGTATTTT. Full variable domain (rest looked up from reference TRBV13 and TRBJ2-3): AAGVIQSPRHLIKEKRETATLKCYPIPRHDTVYWYQQGPGQDPQFLISFYEKMQSDKGSIPDRFSAQQFSDYHSELNMSSLELGDSALYFCASREQGAVADTQYFGPGTRLTVL.

V and J are TRBV18 and TRBJ2-1, with 12 bases fitting TRBD1. The CDR3 is made up of 16 amino acids. The V segment lost 4 bases and the J segment 6 bases; nucleotides outside the gene matches: 7. Germline loops: CDR1 KGHSH, CDR2 LQKENI. The CDR3 nucleotides are TGTGCCAGCTCACGCCTGGGACAGGGGGCTGGCAATGAGCAGTTCTTC. Protein sequence: CASSRLGQGAGNEQFF.

The chain joins TRBV7-2 to TRBJ2-5; TRBD1 might be the D (6 bases). Germline V gives CDR1 SGHTA, CDR2 FQGNSA. Trimming shortened V by 1 base and J by 4 bases, and 10 bases separated the two germline ends. The CDR3 loop spans 14 amino acids. CDR3 coding DNA: TGTGCCAGCAGCTTAGGAGCCAGGGGAGAGACCCAGTACTTC. Residues: CASSLGARGETQYF.

J is TRBJ1-6 and V is TRBV19; D might be TRBD1 (5 bases). This CDR3 spans 12 amino acids. CDR1 LNHDA and CDR2 SQIVND come from the germline V gene (reference sequence). V lost 6 bases, J lost 8 bases, and 8 bases lay in between. The CDR3 nucleotides read TGTGCCAGTAGCGACAGTTATTCACCCCTCCACTTT. Residues: CASSDSYSPLHF. The complete variable domain, with remaining parts taken from reference TRBV19 and TRBJ1-6, reads DGGITQSPKYLFRKEGQNVTLSCEQNLNHDAMYWYRQDPGQGLRLIYYSQIVNDFQKGDIAEGYSVSREKKESFPLTVTSAQKNPTAFYLCASSDSYSPLHFGNGTRLTVT.

The rearrangement joins TRBV9 to TRBJ2-1; no clear D. The CDR3 covers 14 residues. Germline CDR1 SGDLS, CDR2 YYNGEE. V was shortened by 0 bases and J by 8 bases, with 12 bases between the two germline ends. The CDR3 DNA is TGTGCCAGCAGCGTAGATCTAGAGGCGGATGAGCAGTTCTTC. This translates into CASSVDLEADEQFF. Full variable domain (outside the CDR3, taken from reference TRBV9 and TRBJ2-1): DSGVTQTPKHLITATGQRVTLRCSPRSGDLSVYWYQQSLDQGLQFLIQYYNGEERAKGNILERFSAQQFPDLHSELNLSSLELGDSALYFCASSVDLEADEQFFGPGTRLTVL.

The table lists this clone with a count of one. This chain links TRBV5-1 with TRBJ1-3, with TRBD1 as a possible D gene (5 bases). Germline lookup yields CDR1 SGHRS and CDR2 YFSETQ. V was shortened by 3 bases and J by 2 bases, with 15 bases between the two germline ends. The CDR3 consists of 16 residues. The CDR3 DNA sequence: TGCGCCAGCAGCTCCTTCGGGGGGGGAACTGGAAACACCATATATTTT. It specifies CASSSFGGGTGNTIYF.

The chain combines TRBV27 with TRBJ2-1; D perhaps matches TRBD2 (6 bases). CDR1 and CDR2 (germline): MNHEY, SMNVEV (reference sequence). The V end was cut by 3 bases, the J end by 6 bases, with 9 bases between. The CDR3 consists of 13 residues. The CDR3 here is CASSFFGSNEQFF. The CDR3 DNA reads TGTGCCAGCAGTTTCTTCGGGAGCAATGAGCAGTTCTTC.

This clone was seen just once. The chain recombines TRBV19 with TRBJ2-4; D is ambiguous. The V end lost 2 bases, the J end lost 8 bases, and 7 bases lay between the germline ends. Germline V gene lookup returns CDR1 LNHDA and CDR2 SQIVND (reference sequence). The CDR3 contains 12 residues. In nucleotides, the CDR3 is TGTGCCAGTAGTATACTCGAGGACATTCAGTACTTC. Its translation is CASSILEDIQYF.

The chain couples TRBV7-2 to TRBJ1-2, with TRBD1 matching over 7 bases. CDR1 and CDR2 (germline): SGHTA, FQGNSA. There are 14 residues in the CDR3. With V trimmed by 5 bases and J by 4 bases, 7 bases remained unmatched. The CDR3 DNA reads TGTGCCAGCAGCCCTTGGACAGGCTTCTATGGCTACACCTTC. Its protein product is CASSPWTGFYGYTF.

This rearrangement joins TRBV6-5 to TRBJ2-7; D possibly corresponds to TRBD2 (5 bases). This CDR3 has 14 residues. V was cut by 0 bases and J by 3 bases, with 9 bases left in between. Germline CDR1 MNHEY, CDR2 SVGAGI. The CDR3 loop is CASSYSRGNYEQYF. The CDR3 DNA follows: TGTGCCAGCAGTTACTCCCGGGGAAACTACGAGCAGTACTTC.

The table lists this clone with a count of one. This chain uses TRBV12-3 or TRBV12-4 with TRBJ1-1; TRBD1 aligns across 7 bases. V gave up 7 bases and J gave up 5 bases; unmatched junction bases: 7. This CDR3 region has 13 residues. The DNA for the CDR3 is TGTGCCAGCACTGCCACAGGGGTAACTGAAGCTTTCTTT. The encoded protein is CASTATGVTEAFF.

The chain combines TRBV2 with TRBJ2-1; TRBD2 matches at 8 bases. Germline values: CDR1 SNHLY, CDR2 FYNNEI. Trimming took 6 bases from V and 7 from J; bases not matched to a gene: 5. The CDR3 consists of 13 residues. CDR3 DNA: TGTGCCAGCAGGGTGCGGGGGGCTAATGAGCAGTTCTTC. Residues: CASRVRGANEQFF.

The chain joins TRBV25-1 to TRBJ2-2, with D perhaps matching TRBD2 (6 bases). The V end lost 5 bases, the J end lost 7 bases, and 14 bases lay between the germline ends. CDR1 and CDR2 from the germline V gene are MGHDK and SYGVNS. The CDR3 consists of 14 residues. The CDR3 region is CASSLLQGGGELFF. CDR3 in DNA: TGTGCCAGCAGTTTGCTTCAGGGAGGCGGGGAGCTGTTTTTT.

The DNA for the CDR3 is TGTGCCAGCAGCCCGGTTCCCGTCTCACAGGGGAGGAATGGCTACACCTTC. It is translated as CASSPVPVSQGRNGYTF. The V and J genes are TRBV7-6 and TRBJ1-2, with 7 bases identical to TRBD1. V lost 5 bases to trimming and J lost 6 bases; unmatched junction nucleotides: 18. Per the germline V gene, CDR1 is SGHVS and CDR2 is FNYEAQ. This CDR3 has 17 amino acids.

This chain joins TRBV9 and TRBJ1-2, with D possibly TRBD1 on 5 matching bases. Deletions cut 4 bases from V and 3 bases from J, with 19 bases between. The CDR3 extends over 16 amino acids. Per the germline V gene, CDR1 is SGDLS and CDR2 is YYNGEE. This CDR3 reads CASSKGVRSGYYGYTF. CDR3 bases: TGTGCCAGCAGCAAAGGGGTTCGGTCCGGATACTATGGCTACACCTTC.

CDR3 in amino acids: CASSPPGSEQFF. The CDR3 region has the DNA TGTGCCAGCAGCCCCCCAGGATCGGAGCAGTTCTTC. The chain joins TRBV7-9 to TRBJ2-1; D uncertain. The ends were cut back, 5 bases at V and 10 bases at J, with 12 bases in the middle. CDR3 length equals 12 residues. In germline, CDR1 is SEHNR, CDR2 FQNEAQ (reference sequence).

The chain has TRBV4-1 and TRBJ1-3; perhaps TRBD1 as D (5 bases). Deletions cut 4 bases from V and 4 bases from J, with 8 bases between. Looked up from germline, CDR1 is MGHRA and CDR2 is YSYEKL. This CDR3 is 13 amino acids long. The CDR3 loop reads CASSPTVGNTIYF. CDR3 in DNA: TGCGCCAGCAGCCCGACAGTGGGAAACACCATATATTTT.

V usage is TRBV30 and J usage is TRBJ2-7; TRBD1 aligns across 8 bases. Trimming at V came to 2 bases and at J to 3 bases, leaving 9 bases not matched to a gene. CDR1 and CDR2 (germline): GTSNPN, SVGIG (reference sequence). The CDR3 is made up of 15 amino acids. The CDR3 loop reads CAWSTARDRFYEQYF. The CDR3 nucleotides are TGTGCCTGGAGTACAGCCCGGGACAGGTTCTACGAGCAGTACTTC.

V is TRBV4-1 and J is TRBJ1-1; D is unresolved. V lost 1 base, J lost 0 bases, and 3 bases lay in between. Per germline, CDR1 MGHRA and CDR2 YSYEKL. The CDR3 covers 13 residues. The DNA for the CDR3 is TGCGCCAGCAGCCAAGGAGTGAACACTGAAGCTTTCTTT. This gives the protein CASSQGVNTEAFF.

On this clone: The sample holds other DNA sequences that translate to the same CDR3. The chain carries TRBV6-5 and TRBJ1-1; no reliable D call. Germline lookup yields CDR1 MNHEY and CDR2 SVGAGI. With 2 bases removed from V and 5 bases from J, the gap between germline ends came to 9 bases. This CDR3 has 13 residues. CDR3 nucleotide sequence: TGTGCCAGCAGTTACAGTACGGGGACTGAAGCTTTCTTT. Protein sequence: CASSYSTGTEAFF.

The gene calls are TRBV7-9 and TRBJ1-4; 7 nucleotides align to TRBD1. Trimming cost V 4 bases and J 2 bases; bases outside gene matches: 13. Per the germline V gene, CDR1 is SEHNR and CDR2 is FQNEAQ (reference sequence). This CDR3 region has 18 residues. The CDR3 here is CASSSLSRDSVTNEKLFF. The CDR3 nucleotides read TGTGCCAGCAGCTCGCTGTCCCGGGACAGTGTGACTAATGAAAAACTGTTTTTT.

This chain joins TRBV15 and TRBJ2-7; 8 bases fit TRBD1. From germline, CDR1 is LNHNV and CDR2 YYDKDF (reference sequence). V lost 3 bases to trimming and J lost 2 bases; unmatched junction nucleotides: 12. The CDR3 has 17 residues. CDR3 DNA: TGTGCCACCAGCAGCAACCGCAGGGGGCGAAGCACCTACGAGCAGTACTTC. Translating it yields CATSSNRRGRSTYEQYF. Based on the CDR3 plus reference TRBV15 and TRBJ2-7, the full variable domain is DAMVIQNPRYQVTQFGKPVTLSCSQTLNHNVMYWYQQKSSQAPKLLFHYYDKDFNNEADTPDNFQSRRPNTSFCFLDIRSPGLGDTAMYLCATSSNRRGRSTYEQYFGPGTRLTVT.

The V gene is TRBV5-8, the J gene TRBJ1-5; 11 nucleotides align to TRBD1. Germline loops: CDR1 SGHTS, CDR2 YDEGEE. The CDR3 consists of 17 residues. Unmatched junction bases numbered 6, after V lost 4 bases and J lost 0 bases. CDR3 bases: TGTGCCAGCAGCCGAGGGACAGGGGGGGCTAGCAATCAGCCCCAGCATTTT. As protein: CASSRGTGGASNQPQHF. Looking up the rest from reference TRBV5-8 and TRBJ1-5 gives the full variable domain: EAGVTQSPTHLIKTRGQQATLRCSPISGHTSVYWYQQALGLGLQFLLWYDEGEERNRGNFPPRFSGRQFPNYSSELNVNALELEDSALYLCASSRGTGGASNQPQHFGDGTRLSIL.